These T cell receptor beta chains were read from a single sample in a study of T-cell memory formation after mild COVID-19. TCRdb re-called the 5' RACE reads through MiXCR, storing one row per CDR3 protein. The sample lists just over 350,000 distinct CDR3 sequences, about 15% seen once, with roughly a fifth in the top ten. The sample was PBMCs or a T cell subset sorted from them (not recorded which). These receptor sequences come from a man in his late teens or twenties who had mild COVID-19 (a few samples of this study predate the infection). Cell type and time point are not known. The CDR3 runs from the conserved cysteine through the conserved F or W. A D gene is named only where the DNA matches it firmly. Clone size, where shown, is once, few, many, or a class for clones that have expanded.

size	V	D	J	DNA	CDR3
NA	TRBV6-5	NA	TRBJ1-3	TGTGCCAGCAGTTACTCTGGGCAAAACTCTGGAAACACCATATATTTT	CASSYSGQNSGNTIYF
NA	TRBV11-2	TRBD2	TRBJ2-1	TGTGCCAGCAGCTTAGGTCGGGGGGGCCCCAATGAGCAGTTCTTC	CASSLGRGGPNEQFF
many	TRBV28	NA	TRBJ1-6	TGTGCCAGCAGTTTCGGCACCCCTAGTTCACCCCTCCACTTT	CASSFGTPSSPLHF
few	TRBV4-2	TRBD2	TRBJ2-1	TGTGCCAGCAGCCAAGATCCGGGGGGGGCCTACAATGAGCAGTTCTTC	CASSQDPGGAYNEQFF
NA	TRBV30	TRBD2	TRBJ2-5	TGTGCCTGGGGTGGGGCGGGGGAATTCGAGACCCAGTACTTC	CAWGGAGEFETQYF
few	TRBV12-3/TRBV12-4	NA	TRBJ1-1	TGTGCCAGCAGAGTGAAGGCCATGAACACTGAAGCTTTCTTT	CASRVKAMNTEAFF
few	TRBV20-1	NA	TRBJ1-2	TGCAGTGCTAGTAGCTGGACGAACTATGGCTACACCTTC	CSASSWTNYGYTF
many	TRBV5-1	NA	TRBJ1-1	TGCGCCAGCAGCCTTGGGACGAGGAACACTGAAGCTTTCTTT	CASSLGTRNTEAFF
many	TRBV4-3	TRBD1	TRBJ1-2	TGCGCCAGCAGCCAAGATGAGGGGGCGCGGGGCTACACCTTC	CASSQDEGARGYTF
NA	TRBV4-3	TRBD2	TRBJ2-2	TGCGCCAGCAGCCAAGAACTAGCGGCACTCACCGGGGAGCTGTTTTTT	CASSQELAALTGELFF
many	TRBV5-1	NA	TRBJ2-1	TGCGCCAGCAGCTTGACCCTAGCGACCTCCTACAATGAGCAGTTCTTC	CASSLTLATSYNEQFF
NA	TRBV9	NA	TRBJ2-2	TGTGCCAGCAGCGAGAGGCATTCCTCCGGGGAGCTGTTTTTT	CASSERHSSGELFF
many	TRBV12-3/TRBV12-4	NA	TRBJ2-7	TGTGCCAGCAGTTACCCTTCGGGAGCCGAGCAGTACTTC	CASSYPSGAEQYF
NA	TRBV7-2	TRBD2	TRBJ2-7	TGTGCCAGCAGCTTAGACCTAGCGGGGGGTTACGAGCAGTACTTC	CASSLDLAGGYEQYF
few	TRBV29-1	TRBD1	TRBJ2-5	TGCAGCGTTAACGGACAGGGAGAGACCCAGTACTTC	CSVNGQGETQYF
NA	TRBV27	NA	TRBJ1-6	TGTGCCAGCAGTTTATCCCTAGGGGGATATAATTCACCCCTCCACTTT	CASSLSLGGYNSPLHF
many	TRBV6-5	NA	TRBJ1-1	TGTGCCAGCAGTTACTCGACAGGGAACACTGAAGCTTTCTTT	CASSYSTGNTEAFF
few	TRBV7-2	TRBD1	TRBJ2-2	TGTGCCAGCAGCTTAAAGGGGACAGCCACGGTGTTTTTT	CASSLKGTATVFF
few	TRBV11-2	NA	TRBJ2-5	TGTGCCAGCAGCTTTATCCCGGCAGGGTCGGACCAAGAGACCCAGTACTTC	CASSFIPAGSDQETQYF
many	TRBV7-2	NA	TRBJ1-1	TGTGCCAGCAGCTTAGGGGGAAAGGGAGAAGCTTTCTTT	CASSLGGKGEAFF
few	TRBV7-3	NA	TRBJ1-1	TGTGCCAGCAGCAGAACACAGGGTGACACTGAAGCTTTCTTT	CASSRTQGDTEAFF
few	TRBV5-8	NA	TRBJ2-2	TGTGCCAGCAGCTCGGCCTGGGGTCGACGGGGCGGGGAGCTGTTTTTT	CASSSAWGRRGGELFF
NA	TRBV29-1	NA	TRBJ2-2	TGCAGCGTTATCCGGGCCCTCACCGGGGAGCTGTTTTTT	CSVIRALTGELFF
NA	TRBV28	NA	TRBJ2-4	TGTGCCAGCAGCTCTCACAAGGATGTCGAGTACATTCAGTACTTC	CASSSHKDVEYIQYF
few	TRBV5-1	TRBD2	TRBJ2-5	TGCGCCAGCAGCTTGACTAGCGGGGGGCCCATCCAAGAGACCCAGTACTTC	CASSLTSGGPIQETQYF
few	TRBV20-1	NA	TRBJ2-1	TGCAGTGCTAGAGGTGACGGGAGCTCCTACAATGAGCAGTTCTTC	CSARGDGSSYNEQFF
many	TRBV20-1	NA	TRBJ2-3	TGCAGTGCTAGGGGGACTAGCACAGATACGCAGTATTTT	CSARGTSTDTQYF
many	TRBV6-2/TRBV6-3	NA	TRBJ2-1	TGTGCCAGCAGTGAGGGGGGTGAGCAGTTCTTC	CASSEGGEQFF
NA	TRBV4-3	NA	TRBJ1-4	TGCGCCAGCAGCCAAGCTCGCACCCATCTAAAACTGTTTTTT	CASSQARTHLKLFF
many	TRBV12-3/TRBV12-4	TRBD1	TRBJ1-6	TGTGCCAGCAGCCCCGGGACAGTCTATAATTCACCCCTCCACTTT	CASSPGTVYNSPLHF
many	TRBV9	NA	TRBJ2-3	TGTGCCAGCAGCGCTCGGGCCCCCGCGCCCCCAGATACGCAGTATTTT	CASSARAPAPPDTQYF
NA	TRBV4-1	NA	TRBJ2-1	TGCGCCAGCAGCCAACTCCACGGGGGCCTTTACAATGAGCAGTTCTTC	CASSQLHGGLYNEQFF
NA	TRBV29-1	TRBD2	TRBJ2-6	TGCAGCGTTATCGCTAGCGGCTCTGGGGCCAACGTCCTGACTTTC	CSVIASGSGANVLTF
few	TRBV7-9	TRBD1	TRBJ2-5	TGTGCCAGCAGCCCCGGCATAGGGGACAGCCCTAGGGAGACCCAGTACTTC	CASSPGIGDSPRETQYF
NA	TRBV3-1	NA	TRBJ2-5	TGTGCCAGCAGCCAAGTGCAAGGTGGAGAGACCCAGTACTTC	CASSQVQGGETQYF